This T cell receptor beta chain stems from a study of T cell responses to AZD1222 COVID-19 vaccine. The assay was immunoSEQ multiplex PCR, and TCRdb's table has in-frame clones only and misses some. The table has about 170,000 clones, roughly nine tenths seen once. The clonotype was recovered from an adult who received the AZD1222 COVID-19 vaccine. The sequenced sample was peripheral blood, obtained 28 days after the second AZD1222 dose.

The CDR3 here is CASSQDIVGTGPYEQYF. In DNA, the CDR3 is TGTGCCAGCAGCCAAGATATCGTAGGGACAGGACCCTACGAGCAGTACTTC. V usage is TRBV14 and J usage is TRBJ2-7; 8 bases align to TRBD1. CDR1 SGHDN and CDR2 FVKESK come from the germline V gene. The V gene end was trimmed by 0 bases and the J gene end by 2 bases; junction bases not matched to a gene: 9. There are 17 residues in the CDR3. The full variable domain, rest sourced from reference TRBV14 and TRBJ2-7, is EAGVTQFPSHSVIEKGQTVTLRCDPISGHDNLYWYRRVMGKEIKFLLHFVKESKQDESGMPNNRFLAERTGGTYSTLKVQPAELEDSGVYFCASSQDIVGTGPYEQYFGPGTRLTVT.